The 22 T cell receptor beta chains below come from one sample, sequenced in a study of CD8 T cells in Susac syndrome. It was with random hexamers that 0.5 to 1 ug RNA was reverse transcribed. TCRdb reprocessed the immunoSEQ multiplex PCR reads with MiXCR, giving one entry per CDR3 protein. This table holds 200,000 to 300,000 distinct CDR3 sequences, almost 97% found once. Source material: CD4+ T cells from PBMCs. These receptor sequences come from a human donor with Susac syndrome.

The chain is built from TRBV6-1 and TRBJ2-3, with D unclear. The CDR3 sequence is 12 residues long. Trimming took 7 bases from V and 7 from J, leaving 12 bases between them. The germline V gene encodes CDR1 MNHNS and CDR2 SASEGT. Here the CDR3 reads CASTPLSHTQYF. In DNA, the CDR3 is TGTGCCAGCACCCCTTTATCGCATACGCAGTATTTT.

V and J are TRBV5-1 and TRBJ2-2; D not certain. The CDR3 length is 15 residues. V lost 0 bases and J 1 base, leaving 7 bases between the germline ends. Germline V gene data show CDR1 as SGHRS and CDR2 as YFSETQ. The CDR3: CASSLEGRNTGELFF. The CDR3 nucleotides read TGCGCCAGCAGCTTGGAGGGCAGGAACACCGGGGAGCTGTTTTTT. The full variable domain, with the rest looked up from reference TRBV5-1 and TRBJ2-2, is KAGVTQTPRYLIKTRGQQVTLSCSPISGHRSVSWYQQTPGQGLQFLFEYFSETQRNKGNFPGRFSGRQFSNSRSEMNVSTLELGDSALYLCASSLEGRNTGELFFGEGSRLTVL.

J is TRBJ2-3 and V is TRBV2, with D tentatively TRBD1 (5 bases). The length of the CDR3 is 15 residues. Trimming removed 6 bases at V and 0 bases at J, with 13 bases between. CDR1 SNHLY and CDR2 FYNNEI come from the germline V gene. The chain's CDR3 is CASSRQITSTDTQYF. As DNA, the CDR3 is TGTGCCAGCAGCCGACAGATTACTAGCACAGATACGCAGTATTTT.

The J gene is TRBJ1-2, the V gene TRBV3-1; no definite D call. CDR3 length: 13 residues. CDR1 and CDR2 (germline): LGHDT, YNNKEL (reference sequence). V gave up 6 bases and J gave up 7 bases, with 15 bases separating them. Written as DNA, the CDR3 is TGTGCCAGCAGGGGAAAATCCCGTCTTGGCTACACCTTC. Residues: CASRGKSRLGYTF.

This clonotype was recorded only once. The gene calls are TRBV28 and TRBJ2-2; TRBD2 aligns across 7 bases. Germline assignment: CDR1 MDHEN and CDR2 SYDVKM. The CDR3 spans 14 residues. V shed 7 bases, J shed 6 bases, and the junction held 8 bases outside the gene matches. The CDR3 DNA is TGTGCCAGCACGGCGGGAGTCAAAGCCGGGGAGCTGTTTTTT. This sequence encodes CASTAGVKAGELFF.

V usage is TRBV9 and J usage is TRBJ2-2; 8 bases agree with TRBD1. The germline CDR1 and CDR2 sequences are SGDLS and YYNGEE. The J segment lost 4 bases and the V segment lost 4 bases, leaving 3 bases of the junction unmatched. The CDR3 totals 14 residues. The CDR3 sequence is CASSTGGSTGELFF. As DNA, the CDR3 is TGTGCCAGCAGCACAGGGGGGAGCACCGGGGAGCTGTTTTTT.

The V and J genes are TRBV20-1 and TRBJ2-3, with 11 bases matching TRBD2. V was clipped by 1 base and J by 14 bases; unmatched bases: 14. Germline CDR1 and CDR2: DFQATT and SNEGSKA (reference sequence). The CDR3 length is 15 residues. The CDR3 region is CSARVGSGRAGGLYF. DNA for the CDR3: TGCAGTGCTAGAGTCGGTAGCGGGAGGGCCGGGGGGCTGTATTTT.

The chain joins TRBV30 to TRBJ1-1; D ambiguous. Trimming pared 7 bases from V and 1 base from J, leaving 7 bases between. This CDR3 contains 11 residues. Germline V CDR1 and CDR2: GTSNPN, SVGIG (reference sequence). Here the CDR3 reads CASHENTEAFF. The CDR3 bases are TGTGCCTCCCACGAGAACACTGAAGCTTTCTTT.

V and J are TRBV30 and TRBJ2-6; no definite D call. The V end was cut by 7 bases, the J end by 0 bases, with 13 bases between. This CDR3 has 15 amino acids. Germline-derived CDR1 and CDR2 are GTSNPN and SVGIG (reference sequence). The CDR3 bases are TGTGCCTCCCCCCCTACGGGCTCTGGGGCCAACGTCCTGACTTTC. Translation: CASPPTGSGANVLTF.

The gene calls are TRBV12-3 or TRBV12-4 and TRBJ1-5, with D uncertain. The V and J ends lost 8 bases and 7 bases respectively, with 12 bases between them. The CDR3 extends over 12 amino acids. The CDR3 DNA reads TGTGCCAGCTTGCGGATAGGGCAGCCCCAGCATTTT. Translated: CASLRIGQPQHF.

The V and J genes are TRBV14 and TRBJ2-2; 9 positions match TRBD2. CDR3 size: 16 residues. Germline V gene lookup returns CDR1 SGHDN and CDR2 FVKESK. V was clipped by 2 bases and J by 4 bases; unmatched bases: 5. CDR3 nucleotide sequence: TGTGCCAGCAGCCAAAGGCTACTAGCGGGCACCGGGGAGCTGTTTTTT. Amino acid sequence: CASSQRLLAGTGELFF.

In DNA form, the CDR3 reads TGTGCCAGCAGCACAATGACCAATCGGTACAATGAGCAGTTCTTC. Protein: CASSTMTNRYNEQFF. The chain uses TRBV7-8 and TRBJ2-1; D remains unclear. V lost 5 bases, J lost 4 bases, and 15 bases lay in between. Germline V gives CDR1 SGHVS, CDR2 FQNEAQ. The CDR3 contains 15 residues. Complete variable domain (other parts from reference TRBV7-8 and TRBJ2-1): GAGVSQSPRYKVAKRGQDVALRCDPISGHVSLFWYQQALGQGPEFLTYFQNEAQLDKSGLPSDRFFAERPEGSVSTLKIQRTQQEDSAVYLCASSTMTNRYNEQFFGPGTRLTVL.

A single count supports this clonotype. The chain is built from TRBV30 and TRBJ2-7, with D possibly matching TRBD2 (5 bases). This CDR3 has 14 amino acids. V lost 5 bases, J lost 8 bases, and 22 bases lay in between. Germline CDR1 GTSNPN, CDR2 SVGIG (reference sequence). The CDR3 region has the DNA TGTGCCTGGGCCCCCCACCCACTAGGTAGGCAGCAGTACTTC. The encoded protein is CAWAPHPLGRQQYF.

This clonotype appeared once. CDR3 loop: CAIMGPGTQYF. The CDR3 region has the DNA TGTGCCATCATGGGGCCAGGGACGCAGTATTTT. The genes are TRBV10-3 and TRBJ2-3, with a weak D call TRBD1 (5 bases). Trimming removed 7 bases from V and 9 bases from J, with 11 bases in between. There are 11 residues in the CDR3. Germline CDR1 reads ENHRY; CDR2 reads SYGVKD.

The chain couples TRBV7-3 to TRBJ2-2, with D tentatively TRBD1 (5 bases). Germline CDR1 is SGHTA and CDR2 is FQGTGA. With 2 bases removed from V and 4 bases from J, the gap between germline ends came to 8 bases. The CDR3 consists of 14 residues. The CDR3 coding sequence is TGTGCCAGCAGCTTACAGACAGTCACCGGGGAGCTGTTTTTT. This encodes CASSLQTVTGELFF.

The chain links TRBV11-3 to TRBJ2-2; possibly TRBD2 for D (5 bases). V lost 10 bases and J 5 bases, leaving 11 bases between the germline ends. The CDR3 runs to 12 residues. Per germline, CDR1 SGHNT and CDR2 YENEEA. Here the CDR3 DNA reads TGTGCCACCAGATCGGGGACCGGGGAGCTGTTTTTT. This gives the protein CATRSGTGELFF.

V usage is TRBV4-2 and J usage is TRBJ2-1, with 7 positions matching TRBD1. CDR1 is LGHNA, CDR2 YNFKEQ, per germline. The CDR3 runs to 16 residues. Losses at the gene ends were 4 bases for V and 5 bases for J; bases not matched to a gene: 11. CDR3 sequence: CASSLKRDRANNEQFF. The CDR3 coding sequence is TGTGCCAGCAGCCTCAAAAGGGACAGAGCAAACAATGAGCAGTTCTTC.

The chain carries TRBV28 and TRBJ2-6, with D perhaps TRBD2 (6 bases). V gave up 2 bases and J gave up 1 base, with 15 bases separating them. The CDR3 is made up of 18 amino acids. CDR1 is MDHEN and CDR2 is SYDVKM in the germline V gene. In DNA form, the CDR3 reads TGTGCCAGCAGTTTACGCCCCGGGAGAAGGTCTGGGGCCAACGTCCTGACTTTC. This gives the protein CASSLRPGRRSGANVLTF.

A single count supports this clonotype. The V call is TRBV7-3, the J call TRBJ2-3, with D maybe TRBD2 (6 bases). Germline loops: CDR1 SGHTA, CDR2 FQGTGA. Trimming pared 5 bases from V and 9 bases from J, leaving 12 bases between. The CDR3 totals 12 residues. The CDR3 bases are TGTGCCAGCAGCGGGGACTCTGGGACGCAGTATTTT. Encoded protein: CASSGDSGTQYF.

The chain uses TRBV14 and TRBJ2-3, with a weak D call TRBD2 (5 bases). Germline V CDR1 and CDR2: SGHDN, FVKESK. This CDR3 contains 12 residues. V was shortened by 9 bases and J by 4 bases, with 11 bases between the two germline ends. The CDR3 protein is CASKDSADTQYF. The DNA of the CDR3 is TGTGCCAGTAAGGACTCAGCAGATACGCAGTATTTT.

The CDR3 DNA is TGTGCCAGCACCTTGGGTAGTAGGCAGTACTTC. Protein sequence: CASTLGSRQYF. The chain is built from TRBV12-3 or TRBV12-4 and TRBJ2-7; D uncertain. This CDR3 is built from 11 residues. V dropped 7 bases and J dropped 9 bases, with 13 bases sitting between them.

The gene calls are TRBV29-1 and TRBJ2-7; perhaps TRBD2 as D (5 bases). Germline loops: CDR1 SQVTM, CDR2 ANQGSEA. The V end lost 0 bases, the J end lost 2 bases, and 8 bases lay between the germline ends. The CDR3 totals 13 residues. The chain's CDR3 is CSVEETNTYEQYF. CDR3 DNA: TGCAGCGTTGAAGAGACTAATACCTACGAGCAGTACTTC.